This TCR beta chain was sequenced during a study of blood T cell repertoires in COVID-19. There are a few counts of this clone. Repertoires were generated with immunoSEQ multiplex PCR, while TCRdb's copy carries only in-frame clones and drops some. The sample records tens of thousands of clones, approximately 80% being singletons. The length of the CDR3 is 13 residues. V gave up 6 bases and J gave up 2 bases; unmatched junction bases: 1. CDR1 is ENHRY and CDR2 is SYGVKD in the germline V gene. V and J are TRBV10-3 and TRBJ2-3; 8 positions match TRBD2. The sequence was collected from a human donor in a cohort sampled during active COVID-19. Input material: peripheral blood. The DNA of the CDR3 is TGTGCCATCAGCGGGGGGGCCACAGATACGCAGTATTTT. Translating it yields CAISGGATDTQYF.